The next 23 T cell receptor beta chains were all read from a single sample in a study of human T cells and chemical hapten exposure. TCRdb called the RACE reads again in MiXCR, with one record for every CDR3 protein. This sample yields 200,000 to 300,000 distinct CDR3 sequences, of which around 9.3% are seen a single time; approximately 2.3% belongs to the top ten. Time point here: pre-sensitization, week 0. Treatment noted: therapeutic diphenylcyclopropenone sensitization with weekly scalp DPC. Specimen: whole blood, collected in connection with sensitization to the hapten diphenylcyclopropenone (DPC). These receptors all come from a woman aged 40-49 years with alopecia areata. Some clones in this sample may be carry-over from other donors' samples.

With regard to this clonotype: An end of the junction differs from the germline gene, which may be a read error. The chain uses TRBV10-3 and TRBJ2-5; D gene unclear. Germline CDR1 and CDR2: ENHRY and SYGVKD. The CDR3 is 18 amino acids. The CDR3 sequence is CAISERAATAWTQGTQYF. CDR3 DNA: TGTGCCATCAGTGAAAGGGCGGCGACGGCCTGGACCCAAGGGACCCAGTACTTC.

This clonotype has ten or more counts. The rearrangement joins TRBV7-2 to TRBJ1-2; no clear D gene. The CDR3 consists of 13 residues. V dropped 8 bases and J dropped 4 bases, with 14 bases sitting between them. Germline CDR1 reads SGHTA; CDR2 reads FQGNSA. CDR3 nucleotides: TGTGCCAGCGTCCCGGTGCAGCCCTATGGCTACACCTTC. It specifies CASVPVQPYGYTF.

This clonotype has only a few counts. This chain connects TRBV20-1 to TRBJ1-5; TRBD1 might be the D (5 bases). V was trimmed by 0 bases and J by 7 bases, leaving 10 bases between them. The CDR3 has 13 residues. CDR1 is DFQATT, CDR2 SNEGSKA, per germline (reference sequence). CDR3 region: CSAREEGLQPQHF. The CDR3 region has the DNA TGCAGTGCTAGAGAGGAGGGGCTACAGCCCCAGCATTTT.

This clonotype was counted many times. This rearrangement joins TRBV6-2 or TRBV6-3 to TRBJ1-5; D is undetermined. Germline CDR1 and CDR2: MNHEY and SVGEGT. The CDR3 has 15 residues. V shed 8 bases and J shed 3 bases, with 17 bases lying between them. The CDR3 nucleotides are TGTGCCAGCGCTTCGCGGGCGGGCACCAATCAGCCCCAGCATTTT. This gives the protein CASASRAGTNQPQHF.

This clonotype was seen a few times. This sequence joins TRBV7-2 and TRBJ1-5; 8 bases are a match to TRBD1. The germline gives CDR1 SGHTA, CDR2 FQGNSA. The CDR3 loop spans 16 amino acids. Trimming removed 4 bases from V and 6 bases from J; junction bases left unmatched: 11. This chain's CDR3 is CASSSQGQGARQPQHF. The CDR3 region has the DNA TGTGCCAGCAGCTCCCAAGGCCAGGGGGCCCGTCAGCCCCAGCATTTT.

The CDR3 is CATSKGLAGVYEQYF. As DNA, the CDR3 is TGTGCCACCAGCAAAGGGCTAGCGGGAGTCTACGAGCAGTACTTC. The V and J genes are TRBV15 and TRBJ2-7, with 10 bases identical to TRBD2. The J segment lost 3 bases and the V segment lost 4 bases, leaving 6 bases of the junction unmatched. Germline CDR1 reads LNHNV; CDR2 reads YYDKDF (reference sequence). This CDR3 is built from 15 residues.

The chain joins TRBV4-2 to TRBJ1-2, with D possibly being TRBD1 (5 bases). Deletions cut 4 bases from V and 6 bases from J, with 18 bases between. The CDR3 runs 15 residues. Germline lookup yields CDR1 LGHNA and CDR2 YNFKEQ. CDR3 DNA: TGTGCCAGCAGCCGGGAAGGGGCGCGGGATCATGGCTACACCTTC. Its translation is CASSREGARDHGYTF.

This clonotype came up many times. This chain links TRBV6-5 with TRBJ1-2, with 10 bases identical to TRBD1. The CDR3 is 14 residues long. J lost 7 bases, V lost 2 bases, and 4 bases had no gene match. CDR1 is MNHEY and CDR2 is SVGAGI in the germline V gene. The CDR3 here is CASSYQGQGSGYTF. Here the CDR3 DNA reads TGTGCCAGCAGTTACCAGGGACAGGGGTCTGGCTACACCTTC.

Remarks on this clonotype: A read error may explain this, as a much larger clone is one base away. The chain combines TRBV25-1 with TRBJ2-1; no firm D call. This CDR3 has 12 amino acids. Trimming removed 4 bases from V and 3 bases from J, with 4 bases in between. CDR1 MGHDK and CDR2 SYGVNS come from the germline V gene. In nucleotides, the CDR3 is TGTGCCAGCAGTGCAGACTACAATGAGCAGTTCTTC. Protein product: CASSADYNEQFF.

The chain combines TRBV28 with TRBJ2-7; D may match TRBD1 or TRBD2 (5 bases each). CDR1 is MDHEN, CDR2 SYDVKM, per germline. CDR3 length: 15 residues. Trimming cost V 6 bases and J 5 bases, with 20 bases left between them. The DNA for the CDR3 is TGTGCCAGCAGAGATCCCGGGGCCACAAGGGACGAGCAGTACTTC. It is translated as CASRDPGATRDEQYF.

This chain joins TRBV7-3 and TRBJ2-6; 10 nucleotides align to TRBD2. The CDR3 contains 15 residues. CDR1 SGHTA and CDR2 FQGTGA come from the germline V gene. Unmatched junction bases numbered 2, after V lost 4 bases and J lost 5 bases. CDR3 coding DNA: TGTGCCAGCAGCTCTAGCGGGAGTAGGGCCAACGTCCTGACTTTC. Translation gives CASSSSGSRANVLTF.

This clonotype was seen many times. The chain joins TRBV18 to TRBJ2-1, with D unclear. Germline V gene lookup returns CDR1 KGHSH and CDR2 LQKENI. Deletions cut 5 bases from V and 0 bases from J, with 11 bases between. The CDR3 is made up of 15 amino acids. As DNA, the CDR3 is TGTGCCAGCTCAACGGACCAAAGCTCCTACAATGAGCAGTTCTTC. The encoded protein is CASSTDQSSYNEQFF.

This clonotype was seen repeatedly, ten times or more. The chain couples TRBV28 to TRBJ1-3; a weak D match, TRBD1 (5 bases). V lost 7 bases and J lost 3, with 28 bases in between. Germline CDR1 and CDR2: MDHEN and SYDVKM. The CDR3 extends over 19 amino acids. The CDR3 coding sequence is TGTGCCAGCACCTCACCCTCCGGGGCCCCGTCTAAATTTGGAAACACCATATATTTT. Protein sequence: CASTSPSGAPSKFGNTIYF.

The chain has TRBV4-3 and TRBJ2-7; TRBD2 matches 12 bases. V dropped 1 base and J dropped 0; count of bases not matched to a gene: 16. The CDR3 runs to 21 residues. Germline-derived CDR1 and CDR2 are LGHNA and YSLEER. CDR3 bases: TGCGCCAGCAGCCAAGGGAGAGACCGCCGACTAGCGGGAGTCCCCTCCTACGAGCAGTACTTC. Translation gives CASSQGRDRRLAGVPSYEQYF.

There are a few counts of this clonotype. The rearrangement links TRBV10-3 to TRBJ2-7; TRBD2 might be the D (6 bases). Germline CDR1 is ENHRY and CDR2 is SYGVKD. The CDR3 extends over 14 amino acids. V shed 0 bases and J shed 6 bases, with 12 bases lying between them. The CDR3 bases are TGTGCCATCAGTGAGTCGACTCGGGGGAGCGAGCAGTACTTC. Translated, it gives CAISESTRGSEQYF.

In its sample, this clonotype was seen a few times. The V call is TRBV4-1, the J call TRBJ1-4, with D perhaps TRBD1 (5 bases). V lost 6 bases and J 2 bases, leaving 16 bases between the germline ends. CDR3 size: 16 residues. Per the germline V gene, CDR1 is MGHRA and CDR2 is YSYEKL. The CDR3 protein is CASREGAAATNEKLFF. For the CDR3, the DNA is TGCGCCAGCAGAGAAGGGGCAGCCGCGACTAATGAAAAACTGTTTTTT.

The gene calls are TRBV9 and TRBJ2-5; 7 bases align to TRBD2. V lost 7 bases and J lost 0; bases outside the gene matches: 6. This CDR3 comprises 14 residues. Germline CDR1 and CDR2: SGDLS and YYNGEE. CDR3 DNA: TGTGCCAGCGGAGCGGGATACAACCAAGAGACCCAGTACTTC. Encoded protein: CASGAGYNQETQYF.

The genes are TRBV5-1 and TRBJ1-2; no definite D call. With 2 bases removed from V and 5 bases from J, the gap between germline ends came to 7 bases. There are 12 residues in the CDR3. Germline loops: CDR1 SGHRS, CDR2 YFSETQ. The CDR3 coding sequence is TGCGCCAGCAGCTTCGACGTTTATGGCTACACCTTC. Its protein is CASSFDVYGYTF.

This clonotype was recorded many times. V usage is TRBV29-1 and J usage is TRBJ2-5, with D unresolved. V was trimmed by 5 bases and J by 0 bases, leaving 7 bases between them. Looked up from germline, CDR1 is SQVTM and CDR2 is ANQGSEA. This CDR3 region has 12 residues. CDR3 in amino acids: CSVTGYQETQYF. The CDR3 coding sequence is TGCAGCGTTACTGGGTACCAAGAGACCCAGTACTTC.

V and J are TRBV5-4 and TRBJ2-2; no clear D. Trimming took 1 base from V and 0 from J, leaving 13 bases between them. The germline CDR1 and CDR2 sequences are SGHNT and YYREEE (reference sequence). The CDR3 has 17 amino acids. Written as DNA, the CDR3 is TGTGCCAGCAGCTTGACCCCCTCGCAGACGAACACCGGGGAGCTGTTTTTT. Translating gives CASSLTPSQTNTGELFF.

This clonotype showed up many times. The rearrangement uses TRBV24-1 and TRBJ2-1; 12 bases map to TRBD2. Germline lookup yields CDR1 KGHDR and CDR2 SFDVKD. The trim removed 4 bases at V and 7 bases at J, leaving 4 bases unmatched. The length of the CDR3 is 15 residues. DNA of the CDR3: TGTGCCACCAGTGAAGGGACTAGCGGGTGGAATGAGCAGTTCTTC. This gives the protein CATSEGTSGWNEQFF.

In this sample, this clonotype turned up a few times. The chain joins TRBV24-1 to TRBJ2-3, with D hard to call. The ends were cut back, 5 bases at V and 6 bases at J, with 8 bases in the middle. The CDR3 covers 12 residues. CDR1 and CDR2 from the germline V gene are KGHDR and SFDVKD. The CDR3 here is CATSGTVDTQYF. CDR3 coding DNA: TGTGCCACCAGTGGTACTGTGGATACGCAGTATTTT.

The chain joins TRBV30 to TRBJ2-3; 13 bases match TRBD2. Germline V lookup: CDR1 GTSNPN, CDR2 SVGIG (reference sequence). The J segment lost 4 bases and the V segment lost 1 base, leaving 5 bases of the junction unmatched. The CDR3 consists of 16 residues. This CDR3 is CAWSEGTSGMADTQYF. For the CDR3, the DNA is TGTGCCTGGAGTGAAGGGACTAGCGGGATGGCAGATACGCAGTATTTT.